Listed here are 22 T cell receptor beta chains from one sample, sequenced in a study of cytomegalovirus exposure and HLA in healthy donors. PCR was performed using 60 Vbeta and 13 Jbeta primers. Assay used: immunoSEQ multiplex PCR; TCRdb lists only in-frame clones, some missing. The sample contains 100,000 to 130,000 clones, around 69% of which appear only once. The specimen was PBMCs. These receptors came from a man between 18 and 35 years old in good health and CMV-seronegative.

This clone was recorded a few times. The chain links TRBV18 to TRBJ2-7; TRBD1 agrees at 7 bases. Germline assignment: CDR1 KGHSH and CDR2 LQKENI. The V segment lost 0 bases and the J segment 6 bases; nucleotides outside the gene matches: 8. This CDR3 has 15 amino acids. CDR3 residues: CASSPPSQGESEQYF. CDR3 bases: TGTGCCAGCTCACCACCGTCCCAGGGGGAGAGCGAGCAGTACTTC.

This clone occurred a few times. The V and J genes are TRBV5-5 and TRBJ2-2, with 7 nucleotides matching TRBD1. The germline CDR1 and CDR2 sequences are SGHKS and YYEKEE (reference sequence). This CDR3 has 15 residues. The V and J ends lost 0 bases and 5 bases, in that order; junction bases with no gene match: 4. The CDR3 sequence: CASSLEGAITGELFF. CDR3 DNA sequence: TGTGCCAGCAGCTTGGAGGGGGCAATAACCGGGGAGCTGTTTTTT.

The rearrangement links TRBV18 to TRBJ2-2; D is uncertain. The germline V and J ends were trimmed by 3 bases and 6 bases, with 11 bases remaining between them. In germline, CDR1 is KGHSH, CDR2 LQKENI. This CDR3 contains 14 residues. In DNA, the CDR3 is TGTGCCAGCTCACCCCCCCGCGGCCCCGGGGAGCTGTTTTTT. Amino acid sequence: CASSPPRGPGELFF.

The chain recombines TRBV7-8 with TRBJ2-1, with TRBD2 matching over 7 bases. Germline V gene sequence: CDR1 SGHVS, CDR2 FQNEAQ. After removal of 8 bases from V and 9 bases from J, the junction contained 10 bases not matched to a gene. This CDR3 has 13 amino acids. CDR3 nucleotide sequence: TGTGCCAGCTTAGCGGGCGGTGGGGCTGAGCAGTTCTTC. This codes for CASLAGGGAEQFF.

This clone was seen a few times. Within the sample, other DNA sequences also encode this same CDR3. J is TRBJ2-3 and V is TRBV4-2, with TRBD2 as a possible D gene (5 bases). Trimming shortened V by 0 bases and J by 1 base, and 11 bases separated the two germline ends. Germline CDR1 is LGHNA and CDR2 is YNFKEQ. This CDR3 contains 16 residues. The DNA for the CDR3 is TGTGCCAGCAGCCAAGAAGAGGGCCTGGGCACAGATACGCAGTATTTT. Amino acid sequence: CASSQEEGLGTDTQYF.

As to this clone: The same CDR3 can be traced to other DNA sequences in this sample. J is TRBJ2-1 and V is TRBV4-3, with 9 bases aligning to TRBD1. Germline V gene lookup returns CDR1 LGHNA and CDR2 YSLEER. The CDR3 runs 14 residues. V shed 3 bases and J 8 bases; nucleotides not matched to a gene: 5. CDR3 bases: TGCGCCAGCAGCCAGGGACAGGGAAGGTATGAGCAGTTCTTC. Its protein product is CASSQGQGRYEQFF.

The CDR3 spells CASSIDGASGANVLTF. The CDR3, as DNA: TGTGCCAGTAGTATAGATGGGGCCTCTGGGGCCAACGTCCTGACTTTC. This chain joins TRBV19 and TRBJ2-6; TRBD1 is a possible D gene (5 bases). The germline gives CDR1 LNHDA, CDR2 SQIVND (reference sequence). The V end was cut by 0 bases, the J end by 0 bases, with 6 bases between. The CDR3 length is 16 residues.

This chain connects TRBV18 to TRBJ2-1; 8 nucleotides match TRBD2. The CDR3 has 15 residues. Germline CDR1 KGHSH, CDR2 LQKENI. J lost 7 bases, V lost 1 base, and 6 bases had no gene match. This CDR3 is CASSPRAGGMNEQFF. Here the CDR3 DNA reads TGTGCCAGCTCACCACGGGCGGGGGGCATGAATGAGCAGTTCTTC. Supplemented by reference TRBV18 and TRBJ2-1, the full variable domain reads NAGVMQNPRHLVRRRGQEARLRCSPMKGHSHVYWYRQLPEEGLKFMVYLQKENIIDESGMPKERFSAEFPKEGPSILRIQQVVRGDSAAYFCASSPRAGGMNEQFFGPGTRLTVL.

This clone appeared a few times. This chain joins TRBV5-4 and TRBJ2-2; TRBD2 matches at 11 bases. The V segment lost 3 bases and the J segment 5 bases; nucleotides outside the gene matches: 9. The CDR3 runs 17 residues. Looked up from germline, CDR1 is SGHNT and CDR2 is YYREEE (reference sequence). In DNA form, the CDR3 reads TGTGCCAGCAGCTCAGGGACTAGCGGCCTTGTGACCGGGGAGCTGTTTTTT. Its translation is CASSSGTSGLVTGELFF.

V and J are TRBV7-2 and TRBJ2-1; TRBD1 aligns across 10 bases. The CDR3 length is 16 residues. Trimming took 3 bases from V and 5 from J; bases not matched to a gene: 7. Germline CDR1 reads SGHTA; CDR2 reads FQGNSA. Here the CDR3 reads CASSFPRDRGHNEQFF. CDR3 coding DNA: TGTGCCAGCAGCTTCCCCCGGGACAGGGGCCACAATGAGCAGTTCTTC.

CDR3 nucleotides: TGTGCCAGCAGCTCCGGGGCGCGGGGCTATGGCTACACCTTC. Its translation is CASSSGARGYGYTF. The chain recombines TRBV7-2 with TRBJ1-2, with a tentative D call TRBD1 (5 bases). The V gene lost 4 bases and the J gene lost 4 bases, with 13 bases spanning the gap. This CDR3 has 14 residues. Looked up from germline, CDR1 is SGHTA and CDR2 is FQGNSA.

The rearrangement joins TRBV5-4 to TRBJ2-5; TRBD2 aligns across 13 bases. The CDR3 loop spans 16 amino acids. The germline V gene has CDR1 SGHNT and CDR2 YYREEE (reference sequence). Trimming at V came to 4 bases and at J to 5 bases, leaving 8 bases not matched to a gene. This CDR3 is CASSIGLAGAGETQYF. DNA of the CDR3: TGTGCCAGCAGCATTGGACTAGCGGGGGCGGGGGAGACCCAGTACTTC.

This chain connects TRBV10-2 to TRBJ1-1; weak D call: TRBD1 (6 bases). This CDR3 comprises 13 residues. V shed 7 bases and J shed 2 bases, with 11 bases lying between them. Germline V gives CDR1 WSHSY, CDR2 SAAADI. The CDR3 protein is CASIGTTNTEAFF. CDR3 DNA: TGCGCCAGCATTGGGACAACTAACACTGAAGCTTTCTTT.

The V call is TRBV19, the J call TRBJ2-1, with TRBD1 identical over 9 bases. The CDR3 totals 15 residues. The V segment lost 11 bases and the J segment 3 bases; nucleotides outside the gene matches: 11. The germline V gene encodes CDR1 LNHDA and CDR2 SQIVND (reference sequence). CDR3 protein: CASSTGTGIYNEQFF. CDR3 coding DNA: TGTGCCTCCTCTACCGGGACAGGGATCTACAATGAGCAGTTCTTC.

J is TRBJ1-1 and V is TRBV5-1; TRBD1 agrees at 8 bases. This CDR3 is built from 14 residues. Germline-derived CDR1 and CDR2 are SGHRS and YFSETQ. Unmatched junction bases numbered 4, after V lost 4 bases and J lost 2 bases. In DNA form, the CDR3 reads TGCGCCAGCAGCCCCGGACAGGGAAACACTGAAGCTTTCTTT. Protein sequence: CASSPGQGNTEAFF.

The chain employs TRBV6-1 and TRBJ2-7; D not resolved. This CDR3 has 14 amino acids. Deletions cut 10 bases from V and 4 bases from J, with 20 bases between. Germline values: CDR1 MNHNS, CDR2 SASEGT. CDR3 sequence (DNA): TGTGCCACCGAAGGCCACGGCCGAGGATACGAGCAGTACTTC. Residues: CATEGHGRGYEQYF.

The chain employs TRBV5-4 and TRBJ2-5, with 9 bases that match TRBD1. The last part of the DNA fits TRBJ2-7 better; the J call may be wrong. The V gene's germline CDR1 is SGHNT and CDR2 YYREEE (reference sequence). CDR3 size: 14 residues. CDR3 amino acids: CASSWGQGSYEQYF. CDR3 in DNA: TGTGCCAGCAGTTGGGGACAGGGTTCCTACGAGCAGTACTTC.

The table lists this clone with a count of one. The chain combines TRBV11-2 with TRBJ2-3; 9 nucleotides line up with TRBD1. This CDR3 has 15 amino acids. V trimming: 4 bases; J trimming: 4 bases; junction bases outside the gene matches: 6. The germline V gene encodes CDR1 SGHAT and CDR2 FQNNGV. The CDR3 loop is CASSSYRGRADTQYF. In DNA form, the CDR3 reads TGTGCCAGCAGCTCCTACAGGGGGCGAGCAGATACGCAGTATTTT.

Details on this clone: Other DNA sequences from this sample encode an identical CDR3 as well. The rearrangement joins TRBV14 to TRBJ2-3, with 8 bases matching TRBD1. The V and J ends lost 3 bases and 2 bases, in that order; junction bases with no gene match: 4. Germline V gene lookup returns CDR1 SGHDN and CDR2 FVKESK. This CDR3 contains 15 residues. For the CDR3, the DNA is TGTGCCAGCAGCCAGCGGACAGGGAACACAGATACGCAGTATTTT. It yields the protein CASSQRTGNTDTQYF.

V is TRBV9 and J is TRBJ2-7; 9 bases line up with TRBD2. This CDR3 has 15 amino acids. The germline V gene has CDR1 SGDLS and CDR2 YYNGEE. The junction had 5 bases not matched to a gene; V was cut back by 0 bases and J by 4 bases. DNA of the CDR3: TGTGCCAGCAGCGTAGGAGGCGGGGGGGTGTACGAGCAGTACTTC. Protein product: CASSVGGGGVYEQYF. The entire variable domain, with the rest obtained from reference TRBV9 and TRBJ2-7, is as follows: DSGVTQTPKHLITATGQRVTLRCSPRSGDLSVYWYQQSLDQGLQFLIQYYNGEERAKGNILERFSAQQFPDLHSELNLSSLELGDSALYFCASSVGGGGVYEQYFGPGTRLTVT.

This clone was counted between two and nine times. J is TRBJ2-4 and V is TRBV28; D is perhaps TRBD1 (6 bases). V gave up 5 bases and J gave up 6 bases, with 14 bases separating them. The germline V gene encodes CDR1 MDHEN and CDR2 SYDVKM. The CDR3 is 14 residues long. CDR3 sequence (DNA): TGTGCCAGCAGTGGGAACCCAGGGGTAAACATTCAGTACTTC. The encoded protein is CASSGNPGVNIQYF.

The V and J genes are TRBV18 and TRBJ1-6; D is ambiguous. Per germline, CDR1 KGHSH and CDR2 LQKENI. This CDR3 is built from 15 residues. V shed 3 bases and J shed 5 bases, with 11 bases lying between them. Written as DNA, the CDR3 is TGTGCCAGCTCACCTGGACCCGGGGATAATTCACCCCTCCACTTT. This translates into CASSPGPGDNSPLHF.